The TCR beta chain described here comes from a study of cytomegalovirus exposure and HLA in healthy donors. Primers: 60 Vbeta forward and 13 Jbeta reverse. The repertoire was sequenced with immunoSEQ multiplex PCR; TCRdb's copy has only in-frame clones and lacks some. In the table there are 210,000 or so clones, 70% to 90% of which are singletons. A note on this clone: The antigen remains unidentified.

Findings and caveats of the study: Exclusion applied to some V segments, including TRBV6-2 and TRBV6-3, as they were indistinguishable. A likely sequencing artifact accounted for one observed cluster of highly shared sequence variants.

This CDR3 comprises 14 residues. Trimming took off 6 bases at V and 0 bases at J, with 9 bases between the two ends. CDR1 MNHEY and CDR2 SVGAGI come from the germline V gene. Sequenced material: PBMCs. The gene calls are TRBV6-5 and TRBJ1-3; D gene uncertain. The sequence came from a human donor in good health. The CDR3: CASRMPGSGNTIYF. CDR3 nucleotide sequence: TGTGCCAGCAGGATGCCCGGCTCTGGAAACACCATATATTTT.